This T cell receptor (beta chain) was documented in a study of shared clonotypes between healthy human individuals. Trimming shortened V by 2 bases and J by 0 bases, and 3 bases separated the two germline ends. The CDR3 length is 12 residues. The germline CDR1 and CDR2 sequences are SQVTM and ANQGSEA. Broader study findings: The generation probabilities recorded for non-shared clonotypes fell below those of clonotypes shared by all four donors.

Some clones are missing from TCRdb's copy, which holds only in-frame ones; the method was immunoSEQ multiplex PCR. The table lists approximately 1.5 million clones, 98% of them singletons, with roughly 0.4% in the top ten. This clone occurred once. Its matching antigen is unknown. This sequence joins TRBV29-1 and TRBJ2-3; no firm D call. This TCR derives from a man aged 25-40 years in good health. Sequences were obtained from naive CD4+ T cells sorted from blood. As to subset: CD45RA+ positively selected. CDR3 amino acids: CSVEQSTDTQYF. Written as DNA, the CDR3 is TGCAGCGTTGAACAGAGCACAGATACGCAGTATTTT.